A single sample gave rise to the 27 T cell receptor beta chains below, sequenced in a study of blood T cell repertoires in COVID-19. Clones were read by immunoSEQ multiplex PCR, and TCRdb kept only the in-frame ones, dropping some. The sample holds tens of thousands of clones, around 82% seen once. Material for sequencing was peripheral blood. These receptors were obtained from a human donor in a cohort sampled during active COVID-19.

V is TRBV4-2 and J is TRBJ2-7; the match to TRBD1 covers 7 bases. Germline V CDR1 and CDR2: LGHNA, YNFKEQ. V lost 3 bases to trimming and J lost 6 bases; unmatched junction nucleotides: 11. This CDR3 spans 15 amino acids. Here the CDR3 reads CASSHPGTAGVEQYF. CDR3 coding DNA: TGTGCCAGCAGCCATCCCGGGACAGCTGGGGTCGAGCAGTACTTC.

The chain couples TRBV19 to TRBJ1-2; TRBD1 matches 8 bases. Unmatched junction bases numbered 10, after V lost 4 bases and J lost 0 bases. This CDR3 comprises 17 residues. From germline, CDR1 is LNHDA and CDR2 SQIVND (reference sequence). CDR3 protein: CASSTTTGASANYGYTF. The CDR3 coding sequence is TGTGCCAGTAGTACCACGACAGGGGCCTCAGCTAACTATGGCTACACCTTC.

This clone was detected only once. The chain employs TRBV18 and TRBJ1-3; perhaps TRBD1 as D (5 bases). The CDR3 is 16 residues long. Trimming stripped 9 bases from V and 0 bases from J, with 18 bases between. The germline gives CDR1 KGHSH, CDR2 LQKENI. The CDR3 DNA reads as TGTGCCAGTACCCAAATGGGGGGTACCTCTGGAAACACCATATATTTT. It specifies CASTQMGGTSGNTIYF.

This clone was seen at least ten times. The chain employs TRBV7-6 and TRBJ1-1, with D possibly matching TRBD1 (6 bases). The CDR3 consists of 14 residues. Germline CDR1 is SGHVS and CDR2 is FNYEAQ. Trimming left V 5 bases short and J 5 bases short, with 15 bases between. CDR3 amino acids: CASSPPRQVTEAFF. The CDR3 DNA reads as TGTGCCAGCAGCCCACCGAGACAGGTTACTGAAGCTTTCTTT.

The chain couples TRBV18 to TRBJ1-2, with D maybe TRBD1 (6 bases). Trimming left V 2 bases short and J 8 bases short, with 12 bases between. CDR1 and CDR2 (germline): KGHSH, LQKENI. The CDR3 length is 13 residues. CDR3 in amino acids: CASSPGQNSGYTF. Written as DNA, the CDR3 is TGTGCCAGCTCACCAGGACAGAACAGCGGCTACACCTTC.

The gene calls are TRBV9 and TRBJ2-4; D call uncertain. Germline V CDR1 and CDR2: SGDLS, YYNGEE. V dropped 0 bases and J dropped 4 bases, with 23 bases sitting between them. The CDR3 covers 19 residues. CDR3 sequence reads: CASSVGVDGFQARKNIQYF. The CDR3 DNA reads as TGTGCCAGCAGCGTAGGGGTGGATGGGTTCCAAGCCAGGAAAAACATTCAGTACTTC.

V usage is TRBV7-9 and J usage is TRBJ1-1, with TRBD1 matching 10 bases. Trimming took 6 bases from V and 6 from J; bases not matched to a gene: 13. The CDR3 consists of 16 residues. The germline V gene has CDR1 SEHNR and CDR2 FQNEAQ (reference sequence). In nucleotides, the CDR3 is TGTGCCAGCAGGTATAGTTTAGGACAGGGGGAACCTGAAGCTTTCTTT. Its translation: CASRYSLGQGEPEAFF.

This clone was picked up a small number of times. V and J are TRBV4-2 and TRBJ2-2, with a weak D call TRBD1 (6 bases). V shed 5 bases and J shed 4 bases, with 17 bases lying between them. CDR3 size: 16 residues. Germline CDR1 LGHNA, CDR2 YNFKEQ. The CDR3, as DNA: TGTGCCAGCAGCTACCGACAGGACCTTGGCACCGGGGAGCTGTTTTTT. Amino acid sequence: CASSYRQDLGTGELFF.

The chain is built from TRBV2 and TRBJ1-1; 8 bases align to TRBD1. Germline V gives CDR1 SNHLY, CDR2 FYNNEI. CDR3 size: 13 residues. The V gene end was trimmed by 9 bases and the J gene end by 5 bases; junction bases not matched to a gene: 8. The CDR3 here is CASSTTGGTEAFF. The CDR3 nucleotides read TGTGCCAGTTCAACAACAGGGGGAACTGAAGCTTTCTTT.

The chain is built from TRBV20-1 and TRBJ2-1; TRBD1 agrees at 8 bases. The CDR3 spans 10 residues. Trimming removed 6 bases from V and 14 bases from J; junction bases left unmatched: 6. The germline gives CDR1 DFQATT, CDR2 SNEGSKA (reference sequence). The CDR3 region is CSARRGLEFF. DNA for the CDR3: TGCAGTGCACGCAGGGGGCTGGAGTTCTTC.

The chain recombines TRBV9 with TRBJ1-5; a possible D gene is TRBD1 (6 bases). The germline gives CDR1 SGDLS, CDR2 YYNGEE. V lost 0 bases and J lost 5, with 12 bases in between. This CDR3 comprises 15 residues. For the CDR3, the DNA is TGTGCCAGCAGCGTAGAAGGACAGCTCCATCAGCCCCAGCATTTT. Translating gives CASSVEGQLHQPQHF.

The CDR3 sequence: CSVEIGLGVRNTIYF. CDR3 in DNA: TGCAGCGTTGAAATTGGGTTAGGAGTGAGAAACACCATATATTTT. The rearrangement uses TRBV29-1 and TRBJ1-3; D is ambiguous. The CDR3 length is 15 residues. Germline CDR1 and CDR2: SQVTM and ANQGSEA. V was shortened by 2 bases and J by 5 bases, with 16 bases between the two germline ends.

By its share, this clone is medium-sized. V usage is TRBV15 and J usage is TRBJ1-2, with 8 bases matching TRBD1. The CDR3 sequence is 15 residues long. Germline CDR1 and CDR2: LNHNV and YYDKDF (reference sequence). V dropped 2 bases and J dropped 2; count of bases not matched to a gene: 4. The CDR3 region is CATSRYGQGNYGYTF. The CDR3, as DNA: TGTGCCACCAGCAGATACGGACAGGGAAACTATGGCTACACCTTC.

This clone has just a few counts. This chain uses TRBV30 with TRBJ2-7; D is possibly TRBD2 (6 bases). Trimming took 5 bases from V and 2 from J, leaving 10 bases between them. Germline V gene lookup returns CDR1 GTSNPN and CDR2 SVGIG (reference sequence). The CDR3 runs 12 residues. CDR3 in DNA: TGTGCCTGGTCCAGGACTACCTACGAGCAGTACTTC. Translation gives CAWSRTTYEQYF.

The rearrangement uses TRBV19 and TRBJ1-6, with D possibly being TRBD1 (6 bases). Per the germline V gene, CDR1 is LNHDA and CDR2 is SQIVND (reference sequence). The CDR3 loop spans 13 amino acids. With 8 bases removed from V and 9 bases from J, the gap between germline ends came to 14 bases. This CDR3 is CASRTVPSSPLHF. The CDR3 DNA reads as TGTGCCAGTCGGACAGTCCCCAGTTCACCCCTCCACTTT.

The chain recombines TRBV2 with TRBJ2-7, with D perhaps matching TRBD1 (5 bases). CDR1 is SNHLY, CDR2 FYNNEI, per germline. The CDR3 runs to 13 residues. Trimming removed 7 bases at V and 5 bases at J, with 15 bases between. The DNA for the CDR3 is TGTGCCAGCACCCCTGAAGGGGCCCACGAGCAGTACTTC. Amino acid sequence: CASTPEGAHEQYF.

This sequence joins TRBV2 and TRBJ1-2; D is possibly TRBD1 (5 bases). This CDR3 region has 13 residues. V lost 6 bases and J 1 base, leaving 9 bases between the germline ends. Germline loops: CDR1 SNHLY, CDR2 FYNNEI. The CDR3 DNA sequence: TGTGCCAGCAGGGTGACAGATAACTATGGCTACACCTTC. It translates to CASRVTDNYGYTF.

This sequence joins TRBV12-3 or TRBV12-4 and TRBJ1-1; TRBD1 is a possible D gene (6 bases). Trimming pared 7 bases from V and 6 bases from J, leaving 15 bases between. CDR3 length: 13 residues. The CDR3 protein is CASTLGGAAEAFF. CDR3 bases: TGTGCCAGCACCCTAGGGGGGGCTGCTGAAGCTTTCTTT.

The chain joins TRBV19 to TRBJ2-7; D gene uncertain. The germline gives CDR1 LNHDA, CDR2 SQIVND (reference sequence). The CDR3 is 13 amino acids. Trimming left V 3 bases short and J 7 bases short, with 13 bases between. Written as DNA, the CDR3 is TGTGCCAGTAGTATCAGAAATTACAAGGAGCAGTACTTC. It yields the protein CASSIRNYKEQYF.

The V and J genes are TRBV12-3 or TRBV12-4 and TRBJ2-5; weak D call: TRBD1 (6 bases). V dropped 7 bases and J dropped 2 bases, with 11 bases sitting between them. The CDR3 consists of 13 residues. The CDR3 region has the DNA TGTGCCAGCAAAATAGGACAGCAAGAGACCCAGTACTTC. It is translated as CASKIGQQETQYF.

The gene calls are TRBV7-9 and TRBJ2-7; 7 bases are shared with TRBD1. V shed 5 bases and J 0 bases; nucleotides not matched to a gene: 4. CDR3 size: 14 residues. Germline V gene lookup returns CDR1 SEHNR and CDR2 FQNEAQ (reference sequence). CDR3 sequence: CASSPGDSSYEQYF. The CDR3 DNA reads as TGTGCCAGCAGCCCAGGGGACAGCTCCTACGAGCAGTACTTC.

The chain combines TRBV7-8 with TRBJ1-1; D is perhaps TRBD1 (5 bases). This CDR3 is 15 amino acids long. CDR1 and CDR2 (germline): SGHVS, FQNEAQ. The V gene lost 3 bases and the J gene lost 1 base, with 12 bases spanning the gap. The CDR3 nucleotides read TGTGCCAGCAGCTTTTCCGACACAGGGAACACTGAAGCTTTCTTT. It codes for CASSFSDTGNTEAFF.

The CDR3: CASSWTGEGYEQYF. In DNA form, the CDR3 reads TGCGCCAGCAGCTGGACAGGGGAAGGCTACGAGCAGTACTTC. This chain connects TRBV5-1 to TRBJ2-7, with TRBD1 matching over 9 bases. Germline CDR1 reads SGHRS; CDR2 reads YFSETQ. The CDR3 consists of 14 residues. After removal of 3 bases from V and 3 bases from J, the junction contained 4 bases not matched to a gene.

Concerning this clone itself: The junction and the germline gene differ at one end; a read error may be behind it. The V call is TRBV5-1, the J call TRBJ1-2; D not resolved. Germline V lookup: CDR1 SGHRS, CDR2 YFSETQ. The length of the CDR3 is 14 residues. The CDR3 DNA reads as TGCGCCAGCAGATTGGGTACAGATCTATATGGCTACACCTTC. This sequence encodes CASRLGTDLYGYTF. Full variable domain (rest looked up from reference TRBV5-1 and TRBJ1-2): KAGVTQTPRYLIKTRGQQVTLSCSPISGHRSVSWYQQTPGQGLQFLFEYFSETQRNKGNFPGRFSGRQFSNSRSEMNVSTLELGDSALYLCASRLGTDLYGYTFGSGTRLTVV.

Here the CDR3 reads CASSLPTGQGGEKLFF. CDR3 bases: TGTGCCAGCAGCTTGCCAACCGGACAGGGAGGAGAAAAACTGTTTTTT. This rearrangement joins TRBV7-9 to TRBJ1-4, with 8 nucleotides matching TRBD1. The CDR3 runs 16 residues. CDR1 is SEHNR, CDR2 FQNEAQ, per germline (reference sequence). After removal of 3 bases from V and 8 bases from J, the junction contained 11 bases not matched to a gene. The full variable domain, rest sourced from reference TRBV7-9 and TRBJ1-4, is DTGVSQNPRHKITKRGQNVTFRCDPISEHNRLYWYRQTLGQGPEFLTYFQNEAQLEKSRLLSDRFSAERPKGSFSTLEIQRTEQGDSAMYLCASSLPTGQGGEKLFFGSGTQLSVL.

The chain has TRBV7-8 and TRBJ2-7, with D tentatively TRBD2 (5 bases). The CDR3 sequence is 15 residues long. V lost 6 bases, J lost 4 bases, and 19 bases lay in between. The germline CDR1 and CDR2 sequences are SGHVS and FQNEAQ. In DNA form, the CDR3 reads TGTGCCAGCAGTCCGGGGTGGTGGAACCAGTACGAGCAGTACTTC. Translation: CASSPGWWNQYEQYF.

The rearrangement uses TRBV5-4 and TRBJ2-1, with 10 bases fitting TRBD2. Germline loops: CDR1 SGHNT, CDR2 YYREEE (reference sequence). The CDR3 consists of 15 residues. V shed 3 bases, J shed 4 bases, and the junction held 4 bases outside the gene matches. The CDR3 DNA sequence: TGTGCCAGCAGCTCTAGCGGGGGCCTTTACAATGAGCAGTTCTTC. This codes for CASSSSGGLYNEQFF.